Sequencing of this T cell receptor beta chain was carried out in a study of blood T cell repertoires in COVID-19. Turning to the study itself: The cDNA or gDNA used as material had been derived from T cells, B-cell-depleted T cells, or PBMCs.

The CDR3 contains 13 residues. V lost 7 bases to trimming and J lost 9 bases; unmatched junction nucleotides: 9. Data came from immunoSEQ multiplex PCR; TCRdb stores just in-frame clones and leaves some out. The table includes under 25,000 clones, nearly 75% detected once. This chain links TRBV12-3 or TRBV12-4 with TRBJ2-1; 7 bases fit TRBD2. Sequenced: peripheral blood. The source of this sequence is a human donor in a cohort sampled during active or convalescent COVID-19. CDR3 in DNA: TGTGCCAGCACCTCGACTAGCCGTGGTGAGCAGTTCTTC. This translates into CASTSTSRGEQFF.